What follows are 32 T cell receptor beta chains derived from one specimen sequenced in a study of T cell clonality in common variable immunodeficiency. Assay used: immunoSEQ multiplex PCR; TCRdb lists only in-frame clones, some missing. The data show over 50,000 clones, with none appearing a single time. Sequencing was carried out using peripheral blood mononuclear cells. These receptors originate from a person aged 18 to 69 in good health.

This clone has ten or more counts. Read coverage stops 3 residues before the CDR3 terminus; the germline J gene supplies the remainder. This chain links TRBV20-1 with TRBJ1-6; 8 bases fit TRBD1. V gave up 6 bases and J gave up 7 bases; unmatched junction bases: 5. The CDR3 spans 13 residues. The germline V gene encodes CDR1 DFQATT and CDR2 SNEGSKA (reference sequence). The covered CDR3 bases are TGCAGTGCCCAGGACAGGGCGAATTCACCC. It translates to CSAQDRANSP. The CDR3 as a whole reads CSAQDRANSPLHF.

This clone was detected only a few times. The observed sequence ends 3 residues before the CDR3 terminus, with the missing tail filled in from the germline J gene. The chain recombines TRBV11-3 with TRBJ1-2, with TRBD1 matching 10 bases. The CDR3 runs 15 residues. J lost 4 bases, V lost 1 base, and 3 bases had no gene match. Germline V gene data show CDR1 as SGHNT and CDR2 as YENEEA. The CDR3 DNA, read in part, is TGTGCCAGCAGCTTAGGGGGACAGGGGTCCTATGGC. As protein: CASSLGGQGSYG. The whole CDR3 protein reads CASSLGGQGSYGYTF.

Notes on this clone: The CDR3 end is not reached by the read, which stops 3 residues before it; the germline J gene fills it in. The V gene is TRBV18, the J gene TRBJ1-2; TRBD1 matches at 7 bases. The CDR3 length is 16 residues. Germline V gives CDR1 KGHSH, CDR2 LQKENI. CDR3 DNA, as far as it was read: TGTGCCAGCTCACCGAACTGGGGACAGACTAACAATGAC. This encodes CASSPNWGQTNND. The full CDR3 reads CASSPNWGQTNNDYTF.

This clone showed up many times. The read is 3 residues too short to cover the CDR3 end, so that end is filled in from the germline J gene. The chain couples TRBV30 to TRBJ2-1; D is undetermined. In germline, CDR1 is GTSNPN, CDR2 SVGIG (reference sequence). The CDR3 is 12 residues long. V was clipped by 2 bases and J by 7 bases, with 9 bases between them. The CDR3 reads CAWSRPANEQFF. The sequenced part of the CDR3 DNA is TGTGCCTGGAGTAGGCCCGCAAATGAG. The full variable domain, completed using reference TRBV30 and TRBJ2-1, is SQTIHQWPATLVQPVGSPLSLECTVEGTSNPNLYWYRQAAGRGLQLLFYSVGIGQISSEVPQNLSASRPQDRQFILSSKKLLLSDSGFYLCAWSRPANEQFFGPGTRLTVL.

Concerning this clone itself: The read comes to an end 3 residues before the CDR3 does, leaving the germline J gene to fill in the end. The chain carries TRBV20-1 and TRBJ2-3; 9 bases line up with TRBD1. The V gene's germline CDR1 is DFQATT and CDR2 SNEGSKA (reference sequence). The CDR3 consists of 16 residues. The CDR3 bases that were read are TGCAGTGCATCCCGCACAGGGGGCAGTGTTATGGAGACG. It is translated as CSASRTGGSVMET. The CDR3 as a whole reads CSASRTGGSVMETQYF.

This clone occurred many times. The read ends 3 residues shy of where the CDR3 ends; the end is completed using the germline J gene. This sequence joins TRBV7-6 and TRBJ2-7; 7 positions match TRBD1. The V and J ends lost 6 bases and 3 bases, in that order; junction bases with no gene match: 8. This CDR3 comprises 14 residues. Germline assignment: CDR1 SGHVS and CDR2 FNYEAQ. The CDR3 protein is CASSSTGRGYEQYF. Incomplete CDR3 DNA: TGTGCCAGCAGTTCGACAGGGCGAGGCTACGAG.

This clone occurred many times. With the read ending 3 residues before the CDR3 end, the germline J gene is used to fill in that end. V gene TRBV10-3 combines with J gene TRBJ2-7, with a weak D call TRBD1 (5 bases). V was pared by 0 bases and J by 0 bases, with 12 bases between. The CDR3 is made up of 16 amino acids. CDR1 and CDR2 from the germline V gene are ENHRY and SYGVKD. CDR3 DNA, as far as it was read: TGTGCCATCAGTGAGTCGTTTCAGGGCGACTCCTACGAG. Amino acid sequence: CAISESFQGDSYE. In full, the CDR3 is CAISESFQGDSYEQYF.

This clone was observed a handful of times. The read terminates 3 residues before the CDR3 end, so the remaining end is supplied by the germline J gene. This chain joins TRBV20-1 and TRBJ2-1; TRBD2 matches at 9 bases. The CDR3 loop spans 19 amino acids. V shed 0 bases, J shed 1 base, and the junction held 13 bases outside the gene matches. Germline V gives CDR1 DFQATT, CDR2 SNEGSKA (reference sequence). The CDR3 here is CSARDPRREGLRSYNEQFF. The CDR3 DNA, read in part, is TGCAGTGCTAGAGATCCGAGGCGGGAGGGCCTTAGGTCCTACAATGAG.

This clone was picked up many times. Coverage ceases 3 residues before the CDR3 finishes, and the germline J gene fills in the end. This rearrangement joins TRBV29-1 to TRBJ1-1; D uncertain. This CDR3 region has 12 residues. Trimming cost V 5 bases and J 6 bases, with 13 bases left between them. Germline values: CDR1 SQVTM, CDR2 ANQGSEA. Partial CDR3 DNA: TGCAGCGTTAAGCGGATGGACGCTGAA. It yields the protein CSVKRMDAE. The whole CDR3 is CSVKRMDAEAFF.

At least ten counts were recorded for this clone. From the germline J gene comes the end of the CDR3, since the read stops 3 residues before it. This chain connects TRBV7-3 to TRBJ2-7; 9 nucleotides match TRBD2. Germline CDR1 is SGHTA and CDR2 is FQGTGA. J lost 0 bases, V lost 2 bases, and 2 bases had no gene match. The CDR3 spans 15 residues. Incomplete CDR3 DNA: TGTGCCAGCAGCTTAGCGGGAGGGAGCTCCTACGAG. Its protein product is CASSLAGGSSYE. In full, the CDR3 reads CASSLAGGSSYEQYF.

This clone was seen repeatedly, ten times or more. The CDR3 end falls 3 residues outside the read, so it is completed with the germline J gene. The chain is built from TRBV6-2 or TRBV6-3 and TRBJ2-5; D is possibly TRBD2 (5 bases). CDR3 length: 15 amino acids. Germline CDR1 reads MNHEY; CDR2 reads SVGEGT. With 3 bases removed from V and 1 base from J, the gap between germline ends came to 12 bases. CDR3 sequence reads: CASSYAGRLQETQYF. The CDR3 DNA, read in part, is TGTGCCAGCAGTTATGCGGGCCGACTCCAAGAGACC.

Ten or more counts support this clone. The DNA read from the CDR3 is TGTGCCAGCAGCCAGGGACTAGCGGGAGGGAAATCG. Translating gives CASSQGLAGGKS. The entire CDR3 protein is CASSQGLAGGKSQYF. The genes are TRBV11-3 and TRBJ2-3; 16 bases match TRBD2. The sequence runs out 3 residues before the end of the CDR3; the remainder is reconstructed from the germline J gene. The germline V gene has CDR1 SGHNT and CDR2 YENEEA. The CDR3 runs to 15 residues.

This clone was counted a few times. The part of the CDR3 DNA that was read is TGTGCCAGTAGTATTAGGGGCCTCGAGACG. It codes for CASSIRGLET. The full CDR3 protein is CASSIRGLETQYF. V is TRBV19 and J is TRBJ2-3; D may be TRBD1 (5 bases). The read ends 3 residues early relative to the CDR3; the germline J gene fills the gap. The CDR3 has 13 residues. The germline V gene has CDR1 LNHDA and CDR2 SQIVND (reference sequence).

This clone was counted at least ten times. The read ends 3 residues early relative to the CDR3; the germline J gene fills the gap. V is TRBV9 and J is TRBJ1-6, with 8 positions matching TRBD1. The V gene's germline CDR1 is SGDLS and CDR2 YYNGEE. This CDR3 has 15 amino acids. J was trimmed by 9 bases and V by 0 bases; bases with no gene match: 5. The CDR3 here is CASSVDGRGRSPLHF. The sequenced CDR3 bases are TGTGCCAGCAGCGTAGATGGCAGGGGGCGTTCACCC.

Regarding this clone: The read gets to within 3 residues of the CDR3 end, and the germline J gene fills in the rest. The V call is TRBV20-1, the J call TRBJ2-7; 9 bases agree with TRBD1. The CDR3 contains 13 residues. Trimming at V came to 3 bases and at J to 5 bases, leaving 5 bases not matched to a gene. The V gene's germline CDR1 is DFQATT and CDR2 SNEGSKA (reference sequence). The CDR3 spells CSASHRGLNEQYF. The part of the CDR3 DNA that was read is TGCAGTGCTAGCCACAGGGGGCTGAACGAG.

This clone was counted ten times or more. The part of the CDR3 DNA that was read is TGTGCCTGGAGTGTAGGGGGTGAA. This codes for CAWSVGGE. The whole CDR3 sequence reads CAWSVGGEAFF. The gene calls are TRBV30 and TRBJ1-1; D perhaps matches TRBD1 (6 bases). Coverage ceases 3 residues before the CDR3 finishes, and the germline J gene fills in the end. Germline values: CDR1 GTSNPN, CDR2 SVGIG (reference sequence). Between the trimmed V and J ends, which lost 0 bases and 7 bases, there was a span of 6 bases. The CDR3 sequence is 11 residues long.

This clone was seen a few times. The CDR3: CSAGTRGNYGYTF. The CDR3 DNA, read in part, is TGCAGTGCTGGGACCCGGGGGAACTATGGC. The chain combines TRBV20-1 with TRBJ1-2, with D maybe TRBD1 (5 bases). The read ends 3 residues shy of where the CDR3 ends; the end is completed using the germline J gene. Deletions cut 5 bases from V and 2 bases from J, with 12 bases between. This CDR3 comprises 13 residues. Germline lookup yields CDR1 DFQATT and CDR2 SNEGSKA (reference sequence).

This clone has at least ten counts. The sequenced fragment ends 3 residues before the CDR3 boundary, so the rest is inferred from the germline J gene. The J gene is TRBJ1-5, the V gene TRBV6-2 or TRBV6-3; tentatively, D is TRBD1 (6 bases). The germline gives CDR1 MNHEY, CDR2 SVGEGT. This CDR3 comprises 15 residues. Between the trimmed V and J ends, which lost 3 bases and 6 bases, there was a span of 15 bases. CDR3 loop: CASSYPGQLTQPQHF. The CDR3 bases that were read are TGTGCCAGCAGTTATCCCGGACAGTTGACTCAGCCC.

This clone was counted only a few times. Relative to the germline gene, one junction end is altered; a read error may explain this. The read comes to an end 3 residues before the CDR3 does, leaving the germline J gene to fill in the end. In the same sample, other DNA sequences code for this CDR3. This sequence joins TRBV18 and TRBJ1-3, with D hard to call. Germline assignment: CDR1 KGHSH and CDR2 LQKENI. This CDR3 contains 18 residues. Incomplete CDR3 DNA: TGTGCCAGCTCACCATCCGCGGGAGGGATACGCTCTGGAAACACG. Its protein product is CASSPSAGGIRSGNT. The entire CDR3 protein reads CASSPSAGGIRSGNTIYF.

This clone occurred many times. Sequencing ends 3 residues short of the CDR3 end; the germline J gene provides the rest. The chain joins TRBV18 to TRBJ2-3; D possibly corresponds to TRBD1 (6 bases). Germline CDR1 is KGHSH and CDR2 is LQKENI. The CDR3 has 16 amino acids. The V and J ends lost 3 bases and 0 bases respectively, with 13 bases between them. The covered CDR3 bases are TGTGCCAGCTCACCTACTTATACAGGGAGCACAGATACG. It codes for CASSPTYTGSTDT. The full CDR3 is CASSPTYTGSTDTQYF.

This clone came up many times. The DNA ends 3 residues before the CDR3 does, and the rest of the CDR3 is filled in from the germline J gene. J is TRBJ2-2 and V is TRBV6-2 or TRBV6-3; D is unresolved. The CDR3 loop spans 14 amino acids. Germline assignment: CDR1 MNHEY and CDR2 SVGEGT. V shed 1 base and J shed 5 bases, with 8 bases lying between them. CDR3 region: CASSYYQSTGELFF. The CDR3 DNA, read in part, is TGTGCCAGCAGTTACTACCAGTCGACCGGGGAG.

This clone was recorded many times. Read coverage stops 3 residues before the CDR3 terminus; the germline J gene supplies the remainder. The chain combines TRBV20-1 with TRBJ1-1; no reliable D call. Trimming removed 1 base at V and 1 base at J, with 10 bases between. CDR3 length: 14 amino acids. CDR1 and CDR2 from the germline V gene are DFQATT and SNEGSKA (reference sequence). The covered CDR3 bases are TGCAGTGCTAGAGCTACGGCGGGGAACACTGAA. Its protein product is CSARATAGNTE. The complete CDR3 protein is CSARATAGNTEAFF.

At least ten counts were recorded for this clone. The sequenced fragment ends 3 residues before the CDR3 boundary, so the rest is inferred from the germline J gene. J is TRBJ2-1 and V is TRBV13; TRBD2 matches 11 bases. This CDR3 comprises 15 residues. Germline CDR1 is PRHDT and CDR2 is FYEKMQ (reference sequence). Trimming at V came to 7 bases and at J to 7 bases, leaving 9 bases not matched to a gene. The sequenced CDR3 bases are TGTGCCAGCACCCCCGGGACTAGCGGAAATAATGAG. This codes for CASTPGTSGNNE. The full CDR3 protein reads CASTPGTSGNNEQFF.

In this sample, this clone turned up many times. The read ends 3 residues before the CDR3 terminus; that terminus is restored from the germline J gene. This chain connects TRBV2 to TRBJ2-4; 9 positions agree with TRBD1. V was clipped by 6 bases and J by 1 base; unmatched bases: 10. The V gene's germline CDR1 is SNHLY and CDR2 FYNNEI. The CDR3 is 17 amino acids. The covered CDR3 bases are TGTGCCAGCAGAGAGGGCCGGGACAGGGTTGCCAAAAACATT. Translated, it gives CASREGRDRVAKNI. The whole CDR3 is CASREGRDRVAKNIQYF.

This clone was observed many times. The DNA ends 3 residues before the CDR3 does, and the rest of the CDR3 is filled in from the germline J gene. The V call is TRBV5-1, the J call TRBJ1-6, with D perhaps TRBD1 (6 bases). Germline V gene sequence: CDR1 SGHRS, CDR2 YFSETQ. This CDR3 has 15 amino acids. V was pared by 6 bases and J by 8 bases, with 18 bases between. The part of the CDR3 DNA that was read is TGCGCCAGCAACAAACAGGGTGAGTTCGATTCACCC. Its translation: CASNKQGEFDSP. The CDR3 in its entirety is CASNKQGEFDSPLHF.

This clone was counted many times. CDR3 DNA (partial): TGTGCCAGCAGCTGGGACTACCTAAGCACAGATACG. Its protein product is CASSWDYLSTDT. The CDR3 in its entirety is CASSWDYLSTDTQYF. V usage is TRBV7-2 and J usage is TRBJ2-3, with 7 positions matching TRBD2. The read finishes 3 residues shy of the CDR3 end, and the germline J gene is used to complete it. The germline V gene encodes CDR1 SGHTA and CDR2 FQGNSA. The CDR3 has 15 amino acids. J was trimmed by 0 bases and V by 4 bases; bases with no gene match: 4.

This clone was picked up many times. The read finishes 3 residues shy of the CDR3 end, and the germline J gene is used to complete it. The chain carries TRBV29-1 and TRBJ2-1, with a tentative D call TRBD1 (6 bases). The V end lost 7 bases, the J end lost 6 bases, and 19 bases lay between the germline ends. CDR1 and CDR2 from the germline V gene are SQVTM and ANQGSEA. The CDR3 consists of 14 residues. CDR3 loop: CSAEGEIRGNEQFF. Incomplete CDR3 DNA: TGCAGCGCCGAGGGGGAGATCAGGGGCAATGAG.

As concerns this clone: From the germline J gene comes the end of the CDR3, since the read stops 3 residues before it. The chain links TRBV25-1 to TRBJ2-1; possibly TRBD2 for D (5 bases). With 1 base removed from V and 3 bases from J, the gap between germline ends came to 13 bases. Germline V lookup: CDR1 MGHDK, CDR2 SYGVNS. The CDR3 sequence is 16 residues long. The covered CDR3 bases are TGTGCCAGCAGTGAATTAACGGGGAATCACTACAATGAG. It translates to CASSELTGNHYNE. The entire CDR3 reads CASSELTGNHYNEQFF. Combining the CDR3 with reference TRBV25-1 and TRBJ2-1 gives the whole variable domain EADIYQTPRYLVIGTGKKITLECSQTMGHDKMYWYQQDPGMELHLIHYSYGVNSTEKGDLSSESTVSRIRTEHFPLTLESARPSHTSQYLCASSELTGNHYNEQFFGPGTRLTVL.

This clone was detected many times. The read ends 3 residues early relative to the CDR3; the germline J gene fills the gap. The rearrangement joins TRBV30 to TRBJ1-2; possibly TRBD1 for D (6 bases). The CDR3 has 12 residues. The V end lost 8 bases, the J end lost 2 bases, and 12 bases lay between the germline ends. Germline values: CDR1 GTSNPN, CDR2 SVGIG (reference sequence). CDR3 DNA (partial): TGTGCCGGCACACAGGGAAACTATGGC. It yields the protein CAGTQGNYG. The whole CDR3 sequence is CAGTQGNYGYTF. Full variable domain (missing parts from reference TRBV30 and TRBJ1-2): SQTIHQWPATLVQPVGSPLSLECTVEGTSNPNLYWYRQAAGRGLQLLFYSVGIGQISSEVPQNLSASRPQDRQFILSSKKLLLSDSGFYLCAGTQGNYGYTFGSGTRLTVV.

This clone was observed many times. The read comes to an end 3 residues before the CDR3 does, leaving the germline J gene to fill in the end. The chain uses TRBV7-3 and TRBJ2-6, with 7 positions matching TRBD1. Germline lookup yields CDR1 SGHTA and CDR2 FQGTGA. The CDR3 spans 18 residues. Trimming at V came to 5 bases and at J to 0 bases, leaving 10 bases not matched to a gene. CDR3 loop: CASSTNGQEGSGANVLTF. Partial CDR3 DNA: TGTGCCAGCAGCACAAACGGACAGGAAGGCTCTGGGGCCAACGTC. The full variable domain, in which reference TRBV7-3 and TRBJ2-6 provide the parts outside the CDR3, is GAGVSQTPSNKVTEKGKYVELRCDPISGHTALYWYRQSLGQGPEFLIYFQGTGAADDSGLPNDRFFAVRPEGSVSTLKIQRTERGDSAVYLCASSTNGQEGSGANVLTFGAGSRLTVL.

Many counts were recorded for this clone. The read halts 3 residues ahead of the CDR3 end, with the missing end drawn from the germline J gene. The chain carries TRBV20-1 and TRBJ2-3; maybe TRBD2 (6 bases). V was clipped by 1 base and J by 2 bases, with 16 bases between them. The CDR3 spans 16 residues. Germline assignment: CDR1 DFQATT and CDR2 SNEGSKA (reference sequence). The CDR3 region is CSARGPAGYSTDTQYF. Partial CDR3 DNA: TGCAGTGCTAGAGGGCCTGCGGGATATTCCACAGATACG.

This clone was seen a handful of times. The read terminates 3 residues ahead of where the CDR3 ends, so the germline J gene completes it. The V and J genes are TRBV7-9 and TRBJ1-2; 8 bases are a match to TRBD1. The CDR3 is made up of 15 amino acids. Germline V gene data show CDR1 as SEHNR and CDR2 as FQNEAQ (reference sequence). CDR3 in amino acids: CASSLAQGAGDTYTF. The CDR3 bases that were read are TGTGCCAGCAGTCTAGCGCAGGGGGCGGGTGATACC. The whole variable domain, filled in from reference TRBV7-9 and TRBJ1-2, reads DTGVSQNPRHKITKRGQNVTFRCDPISEHNRLYWYRQTLGQGPEFLTYFQNEAQLEKSRLLSDRFSAERPKGSFSTLEIQRTEQGDSAMYLCASSLAQGAGDTYTFGSGTRLTVV.